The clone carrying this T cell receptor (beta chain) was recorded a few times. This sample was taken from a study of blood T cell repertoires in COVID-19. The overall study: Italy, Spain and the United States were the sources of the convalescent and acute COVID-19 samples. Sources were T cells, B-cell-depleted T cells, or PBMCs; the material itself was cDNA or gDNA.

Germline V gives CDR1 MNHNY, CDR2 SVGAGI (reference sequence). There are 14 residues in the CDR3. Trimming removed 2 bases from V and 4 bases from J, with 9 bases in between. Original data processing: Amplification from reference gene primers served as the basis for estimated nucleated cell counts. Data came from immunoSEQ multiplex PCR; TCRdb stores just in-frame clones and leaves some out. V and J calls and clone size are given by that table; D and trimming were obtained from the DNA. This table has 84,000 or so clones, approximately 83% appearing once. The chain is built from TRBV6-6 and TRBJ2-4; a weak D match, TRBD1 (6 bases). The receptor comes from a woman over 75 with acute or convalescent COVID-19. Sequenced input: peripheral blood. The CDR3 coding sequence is TGTGCCAGCAGTTACACAGGGAAGAAAAACATTCAGTACTTC. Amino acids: CASSYTGKKNIQYF.